The 15 T cell receptor beta chains listed next were all sequenced from one sample in a study of T cells in Graves' hyperthyroidism and ophthalmopathy. From RNA transcripts, TCR beta CDR3 regions were amplified. Initially, a first-round RT-PCR of the TCR CDR3 employed the HTBI primer set. Using its own MiXCR run on the multiplex PCR reads, TCRdb lists one record per CDR3 protein. This sample has 600,000 or so distinct CDR3 sequences, with more than 12% found just once. Source material: blood. These receptors all stem from a woman aged 45-60 years with Graves' ophthalmopathy.

The CDR3 protein is CASSAHYWGYTF. The CDR3, as DNA: TGTGCCAGCAGCGCCCATTATTGGGGCTACACCTTC. This chain connects TRBV7-9 to TRBJ1-2; no definite D call. Trimming stripped 5 bases from V and 8 bases from J, with 12 bases between. Germline-derived CDR1 and CDR2 are SEHNR and FQNEAQ (reference sequence). The CDR3 consists of 12 residues.

This clonotype was picked up a small number of times. This chain links TRBV9 with TRBJ1-2; 8 nucleotides line up with TRBD1. Trimming at V came to 2 bases and at J to 4 bases, leaving 7 bases not matched to a gene. The CDR3 has 15 amino acids. The germline V gene encodes CDR1 SGDLS and CDR2 YYNGEE. The CDR3 is CASSVGQGRVYGYTF. CDR3 bases: TGTGCCAGCAGCGTCGGACAGGGCCGTGTCTATGGCTACACCTTC.

The chain is built from TRBV14 and TRBJ1-2, with D possibly being TRBD1 (6 bases). Per the germline V gene, CDR1 is SGHDN and CDR2 is FVKESK. V was shortened by 0 bases and J by 6 bases, with 11 bases between the two germline ends. The CDR3 sequence is 14 residues long. For the CDR3, the DNA is TGTGCCAGCAGCCAAGACCGAGACAGGAATGGCTACACCTTC. This translates into CASSQDRDRNGYTF.

This clonotype was observed at least ten times. The chain couples TRBV28 to TRBJ1-5; unclear D gene. This CDR3 is 15 amino acids long. Germline CDR1 reads MDHEN; CDR2 reads SYDVKM. Trimming removed 2 bases at V and 2 bases at J, with 10 bases between. Written as DNA, the CDR3 is TGTGCCAGCAGTTTACTAGGCAGTGGCAATCAGCCCCAGCATTTT. Its protein product is CASSLLGSGNQPQHF.

This clonotype has ten or more counts. This chain connects TRBV6-6 to TRBJ1-1; D not certain. Germline lookup yields CDR1 MNHNY and CDR2 SVGAGI (reference sequence). V was shortened by 2 bases and J by 1 base, with 8 bases between the two germline ends. CDR3 length: 14 residues. CDR3 nucleotide sequence: TGTGCCAGCAGTTACGGGCAGAGGAACACTGAAGCTTTCTTT. Amino acids: CASSYGQRNTEAFF.

V and J are TRBV11-3 and TRBJ2-3; D unresolved. With 1 base removed from V and 2 bases from J, the gap between germline ends came to 16 bases. The germline CDR1 and CDR2 sequences are SGHNT and YENEEA. CDR3 length equals 17 residues. CDR3 DNA: TGTGCCAGCAGCTTAGTCCTTAACGGCGGCAACACAGATACGCAGTATTTT. The encoded protein is CASSLVLNGGNTDTQYF.

There are a few counts of this clonotype. The gene calls are TRBV6-1 and TRBJ1-2; 7 bases align to TRBD1. V dropped 5 bases and J dropped 5; count of bases not matched to a gene: 14. Germline CDR1 and CDR2: MNHNS and SASEGT. The CDR3 spans 16 residues. In DNA form, the CDR3 reads TGTGCCAGCAGTTCCGAGGCGACAGGGCTTCGGTATGGCTACACCTTC. This codes for CASSSEATGLRYGYTF.

This chain links TRBV6-1 with TRBJ1-2; D gene uncertain. Germline V gene lookup returns CDR1 MNHNS and CDR2 SASEGT. V gave up 3 bases and J gave up 4 bases, with 9 bases separating them. CDR3 length: 13 amino acids. The DNA for the CDR3 is TGTGCCAGCAGTGAGTTGTCAGCCTATGGCTACACCTTC. Amino acids: CASSELSAYGYTF.

In its sample, this clonotype was seen many times. The chain uses TRBV28 and TRBJ1-2; no firm D call. The length of the CDR3 is 14 residues. V lost 5 bases and J 2 bases, leaving 12 bases between the germline ends. Per the germline V gene, CDR1 is MDHEN and CDR2 is SYDVKM. The CDR3 here is CASSNVLLNYGYTF. The CDR3 DNA sequence: TGTGCCAGCAGTAATGTTCTTCTCAACTATGGCTACACCTTC.

The gene calls are TRBV9 and TRBJ2-2; 9 bases map to TRBD2. After removal of 0 bases from V and 6 bases from J, the junction contained 6 bases not matched to a gene. Germline CDR1 is SGDLS and CDR2 is YYNGEE. The CDR3 is 16 amino acids. This CDR3 is CASSVAVSGRAGELFF. CDR3 nucleotides: TGTGCCAGCAGCGTAGCTGTTAGCGGGAGAGCCGGGGAGCTGTTTTTT.

This clonotype was found a few times. The CDR3 is CASSLFQVEPLHF. The CDR3 coding sequence is TGTGCCAGCAGCTTGTTTCAAGTCGAGCCCCTCCACTTT. The chain carries TRBV7-2 and TRBJ1-6; D is undetermined. Trimming removed 3 bases at V and 13 bases at J, with 13 bases between. Germline lookup yields CDR1 SGHTA and CDR2 FQGNSA. The CDR3 length is 13 residues.

This clonotype was detected many times. This chain uses TRBV3-1 with TRBJ1-2; D unclear. V lost 1 base to trimming and J lost 6 bases, with 6 bases between them. This CDR3 is built from 12 residues. Germline V gene sequence: CDR1 LGHDT, CDR2 YNNKEL (reference sequence). The CDR3: CASSQAGNGYTF. In nucleotides, the CDR3 is TGTGCCAGCAGCCAAGCGGGGAATGGCTACACCTTC.

This clonotype was seen at least ten times. V is TRBV2 and J is TRBJ2-1; TRBD1 matches at 8 bases. The CDR3 runs to 14 residues. V lost 6 bases, J lost 8 bases, and 9 bases stayed unmatched. The germline gives CDR1 SNHLY, CDR2 FYNNEI. CDR3 nucleotides: TGTGCCAGCAGGGTTCCCCAGGGGGCGCATGAGCAGTTCTTC. Protein product: CASRVPQGAHEQFF.

As concerns this clonotype: A read error is possible here, since a much larger clone lies one base away. This chain connects TRBV5-1 to TRBJ1-2; possible D gene TRBD1, 6 bases. The V end lost 4 bases, the J end lost 7 bases, and 14 bases lay between the germline ends. Germline CDR1 SGHRS, CDR2 YFSETQ. This CDR3 is 13 amino acids long. The CDR3 here is CASSQTARGGYTF. The DNA for the CDR3 is TGCGCCAGCAGCCAGACGGCCAGGGGTGGCTACACCTTC.

This clonotype came up many times. The V and J genes are TRBV20-1 and TRBJ2-7; TRBD2 matches 7 bases. V shed 4 bases, J shed 1 base, and the junction held 4 bases outside the gene matches. The CDR3 has 13 residues. Germline V lookup: CDR1 DFQATT, CDR2 SNEGSKA (reference sequence). DNA for the CDR3: TGCAGTGCTACCCGGGACTATTCCTACGAGCAGTACTTC. This encodes CSATRDYSYEQYF.